There are many counts of the clone carrying this TCR beta chain. The germline gives CDR1 LNHDA, CDR2 SQIVND (reference sequence). The CDR3 has 15 residues. Trimming shortened V by 10 bases and J by 6 bases, and 21 bases separated the two germline ends. The data derive from a study of T cell repertoires in cytomegalovirus infection. TCRdb itself ran the reads through MiXCR, one entry per CDR3 protein. The profile shows hundreds of thousands of distinct CDR3 sequences, 5% to 8.5% of them singletons. This TCR was sampled from a human donor in good health (CMV status not recorded). Some clones in this sample may be carry-over from other donors' samples. The chain employs TRBV19 and TRBJ1-4, with D tentatively TRBD1 (6 bases). The material sequenced was PBMCs. The CDR3 reads CATARTGTKDEKLFF. The CDR3 DNA reads TGTGCCACCGCCAGAACAGGGACTAAGGATGAAAAACTGTTTTTT.